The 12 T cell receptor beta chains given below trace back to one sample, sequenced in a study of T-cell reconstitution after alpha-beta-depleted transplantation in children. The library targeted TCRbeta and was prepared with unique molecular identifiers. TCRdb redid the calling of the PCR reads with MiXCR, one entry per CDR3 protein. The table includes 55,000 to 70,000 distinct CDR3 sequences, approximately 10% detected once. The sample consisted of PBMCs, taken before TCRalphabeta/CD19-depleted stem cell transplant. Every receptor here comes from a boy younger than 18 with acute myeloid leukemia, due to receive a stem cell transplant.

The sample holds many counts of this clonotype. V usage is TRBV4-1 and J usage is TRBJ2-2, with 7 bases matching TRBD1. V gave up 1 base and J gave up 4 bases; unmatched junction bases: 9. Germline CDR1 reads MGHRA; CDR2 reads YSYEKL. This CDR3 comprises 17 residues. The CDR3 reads CASSQAGQGVGTGELFF. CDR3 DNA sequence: TGCGCCAGCAGCCAAGCGGGGCAGGGGGTCGGCACCGGGGAGCTGTTTTTT.

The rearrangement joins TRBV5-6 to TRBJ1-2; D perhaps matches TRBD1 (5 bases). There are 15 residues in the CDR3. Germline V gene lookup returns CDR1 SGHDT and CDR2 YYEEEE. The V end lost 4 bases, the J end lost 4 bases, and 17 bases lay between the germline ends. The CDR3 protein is CASSPGHRGRYGYTF. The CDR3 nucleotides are TGTGCCAGCAGCCCCGGGCACCGGGGACGCTATGGCTACACCTTC.

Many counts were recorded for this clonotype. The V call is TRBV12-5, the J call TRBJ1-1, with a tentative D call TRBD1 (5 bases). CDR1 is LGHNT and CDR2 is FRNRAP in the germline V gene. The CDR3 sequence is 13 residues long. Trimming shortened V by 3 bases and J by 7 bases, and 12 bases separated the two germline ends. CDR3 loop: CASGFMQGDEAFF. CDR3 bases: TGTGCTAGTGGTTTCATGCAGGGCGATGAAGCTTTCTTT.

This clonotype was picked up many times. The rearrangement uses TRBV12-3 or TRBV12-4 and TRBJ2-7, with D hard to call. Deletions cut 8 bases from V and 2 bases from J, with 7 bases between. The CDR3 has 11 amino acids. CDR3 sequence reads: CASGRTYEQYF. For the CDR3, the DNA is TGTGCCAGCGGGCGAACCTACGAGCAGTACTTC.

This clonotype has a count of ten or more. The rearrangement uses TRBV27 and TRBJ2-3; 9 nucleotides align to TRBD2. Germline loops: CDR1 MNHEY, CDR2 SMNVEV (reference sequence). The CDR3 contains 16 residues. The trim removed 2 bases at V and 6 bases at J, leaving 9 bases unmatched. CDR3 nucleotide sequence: TGTGCCAGCAGTTTACAAGGCGGGGGGGCTTGGGATACGCAGTATTTT. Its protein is CASSLQGGGAWDTQYF.

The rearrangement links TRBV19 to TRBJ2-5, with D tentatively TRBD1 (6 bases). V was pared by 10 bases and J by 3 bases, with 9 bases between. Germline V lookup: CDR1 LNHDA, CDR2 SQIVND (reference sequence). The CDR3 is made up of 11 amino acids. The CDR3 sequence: CAKRTEETQYF. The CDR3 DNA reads TGTGCCAAACGGACAGAAGAGACCCAGTACTTC.

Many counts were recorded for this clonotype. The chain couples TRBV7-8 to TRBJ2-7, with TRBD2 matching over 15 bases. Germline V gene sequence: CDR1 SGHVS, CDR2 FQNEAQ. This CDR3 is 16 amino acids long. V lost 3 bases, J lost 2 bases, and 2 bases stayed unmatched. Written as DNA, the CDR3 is TGTGCCAGCAGCTTCGGACTAGCGGGAGGGCCCTACGAGCAGTACTTC. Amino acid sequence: CASSFGLAGGPYEQYF. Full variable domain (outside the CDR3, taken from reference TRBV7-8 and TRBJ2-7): GAGVSQSPRYKVAKRGQDVALRCDPISGHVSLFWYQQALGQGPEFLTYFQNEAQLDKSGLPSDRFFAERPEGSVSTLKIQRTQQEDSAVYLCASSFGLAGGPYEQYFGPGTRLTVT.

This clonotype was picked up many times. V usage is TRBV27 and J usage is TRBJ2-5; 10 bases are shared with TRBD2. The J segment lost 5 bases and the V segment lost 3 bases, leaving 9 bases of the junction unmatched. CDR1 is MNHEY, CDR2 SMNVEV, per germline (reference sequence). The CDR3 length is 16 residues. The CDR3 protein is CASSFAGLASLETQYF. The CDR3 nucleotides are TGTGCCAGCAGTTTCGCGGGACTAGCGAGTTTGGAGACCCAGTACTTC.

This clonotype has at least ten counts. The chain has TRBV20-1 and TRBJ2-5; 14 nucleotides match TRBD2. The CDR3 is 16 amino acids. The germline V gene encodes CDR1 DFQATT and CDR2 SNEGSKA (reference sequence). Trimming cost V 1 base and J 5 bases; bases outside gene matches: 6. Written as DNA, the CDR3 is TGCAGTGCTAGAGGGGGGACTAGCGGGAGAACCGAGACCCAGTACTTC. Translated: CSARGGTSGRTETQYF.

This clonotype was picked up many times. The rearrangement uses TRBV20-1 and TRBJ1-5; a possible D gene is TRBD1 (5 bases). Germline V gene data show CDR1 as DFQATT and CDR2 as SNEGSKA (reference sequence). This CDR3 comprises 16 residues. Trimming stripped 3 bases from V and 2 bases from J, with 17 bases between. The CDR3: CSARALGLLGNQPQHF. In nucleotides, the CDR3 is TGCAGTGCTAGGGCTCTGGGACTGCTTGGCAATCAGCCCCAGCATTTT.

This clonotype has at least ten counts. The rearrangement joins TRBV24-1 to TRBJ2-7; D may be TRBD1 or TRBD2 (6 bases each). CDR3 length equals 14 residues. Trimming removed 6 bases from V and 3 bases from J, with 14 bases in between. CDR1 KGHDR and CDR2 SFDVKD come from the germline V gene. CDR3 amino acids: CATSMAGGVYEQYF. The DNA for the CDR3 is TGTGCCACCAGTATGGCCGGGGGCGTCTACGAGCAGTACTTC.

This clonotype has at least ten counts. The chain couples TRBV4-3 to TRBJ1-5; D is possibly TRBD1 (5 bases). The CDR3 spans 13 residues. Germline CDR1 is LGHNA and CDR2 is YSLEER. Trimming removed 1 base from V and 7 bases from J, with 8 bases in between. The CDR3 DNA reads TGCGCCAGCAGCCAAGGTGGGGGACAGCCCCAGCATTTT. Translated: CASSQGGGQPQHF.